Reported below is one TCR beta chain. Its antigen is not known. This record belongs to a study of OX40 agonist ivuxolimab in advanced cancers. Study-level information: With a range of roughly 20 to 90, age averaged roughly 60 years, and 65% to 85% were male. Partial responses were achieved by three patients, one with hepatocellular carcinoma and two with cutaneous melanoma.

Study-wide findings and caveats: Clonal expansion from baseline to week 6 occurred in both CD4+ and CD8+ T cells.

The V gene end was trimmed by 3 bases and the J gene end by 2 bases; junction bases not matched to a gene: 4. Looked up from germline, CDR1 is KGHSH and CDR2 is LQKENI. The length of the CDR3 is 15 residues. Samples of blood were obtained at baseline, on cycle 4 day 1, and on cycle 7 day 1. Profiled with immunoSEQ multiplex PCR; TCRdb holds only in-frame clones, not every one. The table shows some 62,000 clones, with 91% occurring only once. The rearrangement uses TRBV18 and TRBJ2-3; 8 bases agree with TRBD2. This sequence was found in an adult with an advanced solid tumor such as melanoma, head and neck, liver or kidney cancer. The material sequenced was CD4+ or CD8+ T cells sorted from blood, taken in a trial of the OX40 agonist ivuxolimab. The CDR3 DNA reads as TGTGCCAGCTCACCGAGCGGGAGTTTCACAGATACGCAGTATTTT. It translates to CASSPSGSFTDTQYF. The full variable domain, with the rest looked up from reference TRBV18 and TRBJ2-3, is NAGVMQNPRHLVRRRGQEARLRCSPMKGHSHVYWYRQLPEEGLKFMVYLQKENIIDESGMPKERFSAEFPKEGPSILRIQQVVRGDSAAYFCASSPSGSFTDTQYFGPGTRLTVL.